A selection of T cell receptor beta chains follows, all from one sample in a study of PD-1 and CTLA-4 blockade in melanoma. Only in-frame clones appear in the TCRdb table, and some are missing; sequencing was by immunoSEQ multiplex PCR. Seen here are 30,000 to 35,000 clones, 85% to 95% observed once, and the top ten hold about 8.6%. The sample in question was CD8+ T cells from peripheral blood, obtained from a patient given anti-PD-1 treatment. The receptors were sampled from a human donor with melanoma. The CDR3 runs from the conserved cysteine through the conserved F or W.

j_call: TRBJ2-5
v_call: TRBV7-9
cdr3_aa: CASSLAPMTEPSETQYF

j_call: TRBJ2-1
v_call: TRBV18
cdr3_aa: CASSHLAEGNEQFF

j_call: TRBJ2-7
v_call: TRBV29-1
cdr3_aa: CSARTSGAYEQYF

j_call: TRBJ2-3
v_call: TRBV5-4
cdr3_aa: CASSSGTGGPDTQYF

j_call: TRBJ2-7
v_call: TRBV27
cdr3_aa: CASSPNSYEQYF

j_call: TRBJ1-1
v_call: TRBV6-1
cdr3_aa: CASSEGEDTVTEAFF

j_call: TRBJ1-1
v_call: TRBV30
cdr3_aa: CAWSRTGGQREAEAFF

j_call: TRBJ1-3
v_call: TRBV7-6
cdr3_aa: CASSLFGNRPGNTIYF

j_call: TRBJ1-2
v_call: TRBV5-6
cdr3_aa: CASSFEIQLNYGYTF

j_call: TRBJ2-5
v_call: TRBV6-1
cdr3_aa: CASSEAPLAGNQETQYF

j_call: TRBJ2-3
v_call: TRBV5-1
cdr3_aa: CASSFRWSTDTQYF